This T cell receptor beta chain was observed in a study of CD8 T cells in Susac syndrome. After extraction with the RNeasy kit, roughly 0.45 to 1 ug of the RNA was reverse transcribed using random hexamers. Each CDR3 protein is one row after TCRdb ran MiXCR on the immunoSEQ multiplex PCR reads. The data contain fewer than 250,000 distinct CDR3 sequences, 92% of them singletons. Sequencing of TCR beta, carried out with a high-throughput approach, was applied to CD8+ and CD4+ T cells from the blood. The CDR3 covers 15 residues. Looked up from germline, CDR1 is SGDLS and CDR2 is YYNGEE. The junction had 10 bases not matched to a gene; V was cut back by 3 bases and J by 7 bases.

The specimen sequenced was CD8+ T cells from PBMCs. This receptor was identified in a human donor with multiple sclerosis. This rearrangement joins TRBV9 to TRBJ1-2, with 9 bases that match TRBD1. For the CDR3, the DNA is TGTGCCAGCAGCGGACAGGGGGTTCTCCTAGGTGGCTACACCTTC. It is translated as CASSGQGVLLGGYTF.